The 32 T cell receptor beta chains below come from one sample, sequenced in a study of blood T cell repertoires in COVID-19. TCRdb's copy holds only in-frame clones and misses some; the assay was immunoSEQ multiplex PCR. The sample includes tens of thousands of clones, 85% to 90% seen only once; the top ten take 9%. Sequencing was performed on peripheral blood. The receptors were gathered from a man older than 75 with active or convalescent COVID-19.

This rearrangement joins TRBV3-1 (or the pseudogene TRBV3-2) to TRBJ1-2, with 8 bases lining up with TRBD1. This CDR3 is 14 amino acids long. Germline lookup yields CDR1 LGHDT and CDR2 YNNKEL (reference sequence). With V trimmed by 4 bases and J by 7 bases, 8 bases remained unmatched. CDR3: CASSPSDRGAGYTF. The CDR3 region has the DNA TGTGCCAGCAGCCCTAGCGACAGGGGTGCTGGCTACACCTTC.

The table lists this clone with a count of one. The chain employs TRBV2 and TRBJ1-6; possible D gene TRBD1, 6 bases. The germline V gene has CDR1 SNHLY and CDR2 FYNNEI. V was trimmed by 6 bases and J by 5 bases, leaving 11 bases between them. The CDR3 sequence is 14 residues long. The CDR3 coding sequence is TGTGCCAGCAGGGAGTCAGGGGATAATTCACCCCTCCACTTT. Translation: CASRESGDNSPLHF.

With regard to this clone: A junction end diverges from the germline sequence, so it may reflect a read error. Other DNA sequences in the sample encode the same CDR3. V gene TRBV5-4 combines with J gene TRBJ2-7, with D maybe TRBD2 (6 bases). This CDR3 comprises 15 residues. Germline values: CDR1 SGHNT, CDR2 YYREEE (reference sequence). The CDR3 DNA reads as TGTGCCAGCAGCTTGGGGCCGGGGGAGTCCTATGAGCAGTACTTC. It codes for CASSLGPGESYEQYF.

The chain couples TRBV6-2 or TRBV6-3 to TRBJ2-6, with D perhaps being TRBD1 or TRBD2 (6 bases each). The germline V gene encodes CDR1 MNHEY and CDR2 SVGEGT. The ends were cut back, 6 bases at V and 0 bases at J, with 15 bases in the middle. The CDR3 is 17 residues long. CDR3 nucleotides: TGTGCCAGCAGCCGGGGGAAGGGGGACTCTGGGGCCAACGTCCTGACTTTC. Its translation is CASSRGKGDSGANVLTF.

The CDR3 nucleotides read TGTGCCAGCAGCTTGGTAACACAGGGGACTAGCGGAGAGCAGTACTTC. Translating it yields CASSLVTQGTSGEQYF. The chain carries TRBV5-4 and TRBJ2-7, with 11 nucleotides matching TRBD2. CDR3 length: 16 amino acids. The germline V gene encodes CDR1 SGHNT and CDR2 YYREEE (reference sequence). Trimming took 0 bases from V and 7 from J; bases not matched to a gene: 9.

This chain joins TRBV19 and TRBJ1-1; 11 bases align to TRBD1. J gave up 3 bases and V 5 bases, and 5 bases lay outside the gene matches. In germline, CDR1 is LNHDA, CDR2 SQIVND (reference sequence). The CDR3 contains 15 residues. The CDR3 nucleotides are TGTGCCAGTAGTTTGGGGACAGGGGGAGACACTGAAGCTTTCTTT. Protein product: CASSLGTGGDTEAFF.

This chain uses TRBV10-3 with TRBJ2-5, with 7 bases aligning to TRBD2. The CDR3 is 12 amino acids. V gave up 10 bases and J gave up 5 bases; unmatched junction bases: 7. Germline values: CDR1 ENHRY, CDR2 SYGVKD. The CDR3 loop reads CATAGEGETQYF. The CDR3 region has the DNA TGTGCCACCGCGGGGGAGGGTGAGACCCAGTACTTC.

This chain's CDR3 is CASRPLAGGSNEQFF. The CDR3, as DNA: TGCGCCAGCAGACCCCTAGCGGGGGGCTCCAATGAGCAGTTCTTC. The J gene is TRBJ2-1, the V gene TRBV10-1, with 11 bases lining up with TRBD2. The CDR3 runs to 15 residues. J was trimmed by 6 bases and V by 6 bases; bases with no gene match: 7. Germline V lookup: CDR1 WNHNN, CDR2 SYGVQD (reference sequence).

The chain employs TRBV12-3 or TRBV12-4 and TRBJ2-2; TRBD2 is a possible D gene (5 bases). V lost 5 bases to trimming and J lost 4 bases, with 8 bases between them. The CDR3 sequence is 13 residues long. The CDR3 bases are TGTGCCAGCAGTACTGGAGGCACCGGGGAGCTGTTTTTT. It codes for CASSTGGTGELFF.

This chain connects TRBV18 to TRBJ1-2; 11 nucleotides line up with TRBD1. Losses at the gene ends were 2 bases for V and 4 bases for J; bases not matched to a gene: 3. The CDR3 loop spans 15 amino acids. The V gene's germline CDR1 is KGHSH and CDR2 LQKENI. The CDR3 loop is CASSPGQGAGYGYTF. In nucleotides, the CDR3 is TGTGCCAGCTCACCAGGACAGGGGGCTGGCTATGGCTACACCTTC.

This clone has a single count. V usage is TRBV5-1 and J usage is TRBJ1-3; D unresolved. Looked up from germline, CDR1 is SGHRS and CDR2 is YFSETQ. The CDR3 is made up of 16 amino acids. The V end was cut by 2 bases, the J end by 0 bases, with 12 bases between. In DNA, the CDR3 is TGCGCCAGCAGCTTTGGTGGTGCGATCTCTGGAAACACCATATATTTT. It yields the protein CASSFGGAISGNTIYF.

This clone was seen just once. The chain combines TRBV19 with TRBJ1-5; unclear D gene. Germline V CDR1 and CDR2: LNHDA, SQIVND (reference sequence). This CDR3 contains 16 residues. Deletions cut 5 bases from V and 0 bases from J, with 14 bases between. CDR3 DNA: TGTGCCAGTAGTCTCCAGGCCCTTTATAGCAATCAGCCCCAGCATTTT. Protein product: CASSLQALYSNQPQHF. Full variable domain (outside the CDR3, taken from reference TRBV19 and TRBJ1-5): DGGITQSPKYLFRKEGQNVTLSCEQNLNHDAMYWYRQDPGQGLRLIYYSQIVNDFQKGDIAEGYSVSREKKESFPLTVTSAQKNPTAFYLCASSLQALYSNQPQHFGDGTRLSIL.

Only a few counts were recorded for this clone. The V call is TRBV7-9, the J call TRBJ2-7, with unresolved D. Germline CDR1 is SEHNR and CDR2 is FQNEAQ (reference sequence). The CDR3 loop spans 14 amino acids. With 2 bases removed from V and 2 bases from J, the gap between germline ends came to 10 bases. Written as DNA, the CDR3 is TGTGCCAGCAGCTTAAACAGTGTGACCTACGAGCAGTACTTC. Translating it yields CASSLNSVTYEQYF.

The J gene is TRBJ1-1, the V gene TRBV5-4, with TRBD1 matching 7 bases. Per the germline V gene, CDR1 is SGHNT and CDR2 is YYREEE (reference sequence). V lost 1 base to trimming and J lost 0 bases; unmatched junction nucleotides: 3. The length of the CDR3 is 15 residues. DNA of the CDR3: TGTGCCAGCAGCTTGCCGGGACAGATGAACACTGAAGCTTTCTTT. Translating gives CASSLPGQMNTEAFF.

This clone was observed a single time. The chain is built from TRBV27 and TRBJ2-1, with D possibly matching TRBD1 (5 bases). The germline V and J ends were trimmed by 0 bases and 12 bases, with 21 bases remaining between them. In germline, CDR1 is MNHEY, CDR2 SMNVEV (reference sequence). The CDR3 runs 16 residues. The CDR3 is CASSLSPLGAVTWQFF. CDR3 nucleotide sequence: TGTGCCAGCAGTTTATCCCCACTTGGGGCCGTAACGTGGCAGTTCTTC.

The genes are TRBV28 and TRBJ1-5; D possibly corresponds to TRBD1 (5 bases). V lost 4 bases to trimming and J lost 5 bases, with 21 bases between them. CDR3 length: 17 amino acids. The germline CDR1 and CDR2 sequences are MDHEN and SYDVKM. Written as DNA, the CDR3 is TGTGCCAGCAGTTCCCCAGGGCAGGACCTTTTTTATCAGCCCCAGCATTTT. It translates to CASSSPGQDLFYQPQHF. The variable domain in full, with the rest retrieved from reference TRBV28 and TRBJ1-5, is DVKVTQSSRYLVKRTGEKVFLECVQDMDHENMFWYRQDPGLGLRLIYFSYDVKMKEKGDIPEGYSVSREKKERFSLILESASTNQTSMYLCASSSPGQDLFYQPQHFGDGTRLSIL.

The chain couples TRBV3-1 (or the pseudogene TRBV3-2) to TRBJ2-1, with 15 nucleotides matching TRBD2. The CDR3 spans 16 residues. From germline, CDR1 is LGHDT and CDR2 YNNKEL (reference sequence). V lost 2 bases to trimming and J lost 7 bases; unmatched junction nucleotides: 3. CDR3 protein: CASSQPGLAGGNEQFF. The CDR3 nucleotides read TGTGCCAGCAGCCAACCTGGACTAGCGGGAGGGAATGAGCAGTTCTTC.

The V call is TRBV29-1, the J call TRBJ2-7, with TRBD1 as a possible D gene (5 bases). There are 13 residues in the CDR3. Germline V gene sequence: CDR1 SQVTM, CDR2 ANQGSEA. Trimming shortened V by 5 bases and J by 3 bases, and 14 bases separated the two germline ends. In DNA form, the CDR3 reads TGCAGCGTTAACCCACCAGGGTACTACGAGCAGTACTTC. This codes for CSVNPPGYYEQYF.

This chain joins TRBV2 and TRBJ2-2; 13 bases line up with TRBD2. Germline V gene lookup returns CDR1 SNHLY and CDR2 FYNNEI. V gave up 6 bases and J gave up 4 bases; unmatched junction bases: 2. There are 15 residues in the CDR3. The CDR3 protein is CASRRLAGGTGELFF. CDR3 sequence (DNA): TGTGCCAGCAGACGACTAGCGGGGGGCACCGGGGAGCTGTTTTTT.

This chain links TRBV7-2 with TRBJ2-1; the match to TRBD1 covers 8 bases. The CDR3 sequence is 15 residues long. From germline, CDR1 is SGHTA and CDR2 FQGNSA. V was clipped by 5 bases and J by 3 bases; unmatched bases: 6. CDR3 coding DNA: TGTGCCAGCAGCGGTGGACAGGGAAGCTACAATGAGCAGTTCTTC. Its translation: CASSGGQGSYNEQFF.

Only one count was recorded for this clone. This sequence joins TRBV6-5 and TRBJ1-3; D unresolved. The V gene lost 5 bases and the J gene lost 9 bases, with 8 bases spanning the gap. The CDR3 spans 11 residues. In germline, CDR1 is MNHEY, CDR2 SVGAGI. The CDR3 region has the DNA TGTGCCAGCAGTACGCGGGCCACCATATATTTT. Protein: CASSTRATIYF.

This sequence joins TRBV28 and TRBJ1-1; 7 bases are a match to TRBD1. Per germline, CDR1 MDHEN and CDR2 SYDVKM. CDR3 length: 15 amino acids. V lost 7 bases, J lost 5 bases, and 13 bases stayed unmatched. This CDR3 is CASTLGGGRWTEAFF. The CDR3 DNA reads TGTGCCAGCACCCTCGGAGGGGGCCGGTGGACTGAAGCTTTCTTT.

The rearrangement links TRBV4-3 to TRBJ2-7; no clear D. Trimming cost V 2 bases and J 9 bases, with 20 bases left between them. The germline V gene has CDR1 LGHNA and CDR2 YSLEER. The CDR3 extends over 15 amino acids. The CDR3 sequence is CASSQRNLGSSVQYF. DNA of the CDR3: TGCGCCAGCAGCCAAAGGAATCTAGGTTCGAGCGTGCAGTACTTC.

The CDR3 DNA is TGCGCCAGCAGCTTGGCGGGACAGGGGGCTGGAAACACCATATATTTT. Translated, it gives CASSLAGQGAGNTIYF. The gene calls are TRBV5-1 and TRBJ1-3, with TRBD1 matching 11 bases. CDR1 is SGHRS, CDR2 YFSETQ, per germline. After removal of 0 bases from V and 2 bases from J, the junction contained 1 base not matched to a gene. The CDR3 covers 16 residues.

The chain has TRBV5-6 and TRBJ2-5, with 7 bases lining up with TRBD1. Germline CDR1 SGHDT, CDR2 YYEEEE. This CDR3 spans 15 amino acids. V was clipped by 1 base and J by 2 bases; unmatched bases: 5. For the CDR3, the DNA is TGTGCCAGCAGCTTGCAGGGACAGAGTCAAGAGACCCAGTACTTC. This codes for CASSLQGQSQETQYF. The whole variable domain, filled in from reference TRBV5-6 and TRBJ2-5, reads DAGVTQSPTHLIKTRGQQVTLRCSPKSGHDTVSWYQQALGQGPQFIFQYYEEEERQRGNFPDRFSGHQFPNYSSELNVNALLLGDSALYLCASSLQGQSQETQYFGPGTRLLVL.

This sequence joins TRBV7-2 and TRBJ2-3, with D perhaps matching TRBD2 (6 bases). With 5 bases removed from V and 2 bases from J, the gap between germline ends came to 8 bases. Germline-derived CDR1 and CDR2 are SGHTA and FQGNSA. This CDR3 spans 13 amino acids. CDR3 residues: CASSAGLTDTQYF. The CDR3 region has the DNA TGTGCCAGCAGCGCGGGACTCACAGATACGCAGTATTTT.

The chain couples TRBV29-1 to TRBJ2-5; weak D call: TRBD1 (6 bases). The CDR3 runs to 14 residues. V lost 3 bases and J lost 2, with 13 bases in between. In germline, CDR1 is SQVTM, CDR2 ANQGSEA. CDR3 protein: CSVDRGMGQETQYF. DNA of the CDR3: TGCAGCGTTGATAGGGGGATGGGACAAGAGACCCAGTACTTC.

V and J are TRBV11-3 and TRBJ2-1; 8 nucleotides align to TRBD2. The CDR3 loop spans 15 amino acids. The V segment lost 3 bases and the J segment 1 base; nucleotides outside the gene matches: 2. CDR1 and CDR2 (germline): SGHNT, YENEEA. This CDR3 is CASSLERGSYNEQFF. The CDR3 DNA reads TGTGCCAGCAGCTTGGAGCGGGGGTCCTACAATGAGCAGTTCTTC.

This clone was counted a single time. The chain recombines TRBV5-5 with TRBJ2-3; no definite D call. V lost 2 bases to trimming and J lost 3 bases, with 4 bases between them. The length of the CDR3 is 12 residues. The germline V gene encodes CDR1 SGHKS and CDR2 YYEKEE (reference sequence). The DNA of the CDR3 is TGTGCCAGCAGCTTCTCGACAGATACGCAGTATTTT. Its translation is CASSFSTDTQYF.

The chain employs TRBV10-1 and TRBJ2-5; 12 bases map to TRBD2. Looked up from germline, CDR1 is WNHNN and CDR2 is SYGVQD (reference sequence). CDR3 length equals 20 residues. Trimming took 4 bases from V and 5 from J; bases not matched to a gene: 20. The CDR3 sequence: CASSVLKVWLAGGPEETQYF. The DNA of the CDR3 is TGCGCCAGCAGTGTTCTTAAGGTTTGGCTAGCGGGGGGGCCCGAGGAGACCCAGTACTTC.

The J gene is TRBJ2-7, the V gene TRBV11-2, with 7 nucleotides matching TRBD1. The CDR3 covers 14 residues. Germline V gene data show CDR1 as SGHAT and CDR2 as FQNNGV. After removal of 3 bases from V and 5 bases from J, the junction contained 7 bases not matched to a gene. CDR3 DNA sequence: TGTGCCAGCAGCTTTATACAGGGGTCAGACGAGCAGTACTTC. It translates to CASSFIQGSDEQYF.

The genes are TRBV30 and TRBJ2-1; TRBD2 agrees at 8 bases. Germline V gene lookup returns CDR1 GTSNPN and CDR2 SVGIG (reference sequence). V was clipped by 2 bases and J by 2 bases; unmatched bases: 8. This CDR3 spans 16 amino acids. For the CDR3, the DNA is TGTGCCTGGAGTCCACGGGGGGGAAACACCTACAATGAGCAGTTCTTC. It yields the protein CAWSPRGGNTYNEQFF.